These T cell receptor beta chains were read from a single sample in a study of T cells after yellow fever vaccination. MiXCR was run by TCRdb on the 5' RACE reads, yielding one entry per CDR3 protein. This sample yields 95,000 to 150,000 distinct CDR3 sequences, of which about 15% are seen a single time; about 40% belongs to the top ten. The sequences come from CD8+ T cells sorted from PBMCs, collected 5 days after the yellow fever booster vaccination. The receptors originated from a young man who received the YFV17D yellow fever vaccine. Both conserved end residues are part of each CDR3. The order of the fields is D gene, V gene, CDR3 protein. D genes are given only for firm matches.

NA,TRBV5-5,CASSLDRDVVGNQPQHF
NA,TRBV7-9,CASSLSSPAFF
TRBD1,TRBV12-3/TRBV12-4,CASSRDRGEQYF
TRBD2,TRBV5-1,CASSLVPSGGPDNEQFF
NA,TRBV6-2/TRBV6-3,CASRPLGTHGYTF
NA,TRBV29-1,CSAAWGGNGYTF
TRBD2,TRBV23-1,CASSPIYRLASSDTQYF
TRBD2,TRBV3-1,CASSPGTSVSYEQYF
NA,TRBV11-1,CASSLAASYEQYF
NA,TRBV27,CASSLGARPLHF